This entry concerns a single TCR beta chain. The data are from a study of memory CD8 T cells in hepatitis C reinfection. About the research overall: Samples late or after reinfection came 12 to 24 weeks post-detection.

TCRdb's table, derived via immunoSEQ multiplex PCR, lists solely in-frame clones and lacks some. The sample lists 45,000 to 50,000 clones; roughly 89% were seen once. Time point meaning: late/post reinfection, 12 to 24 weeks after detection. No in vitro expansion preceded TCR sequencing of the sorted cells. Donors came from people who inject drugs enrolled in HEPCO, Canada. Germline loops: CDR1 MGHRA, CDR2 YSYEKL. The CDR3 is 13 amino acids. Trimming shortened V by 2 bases and J by 6 bases, and 8 bases separated the two germline ends. Material for sequencing was naive CD8+ T cells sorted from blood. The origin of this receptor is a man in his late teens or twenties with hepatitis C virus infection. V is TRBV4-1 and J is TRBJ2-1; D is unclear. This CDR3 is CASSQPSFNEQFF. The CDR3, as DNA: TGCGCCAGCAGCCAACCTAGTTTCAATGAGCAGTTCTTC.